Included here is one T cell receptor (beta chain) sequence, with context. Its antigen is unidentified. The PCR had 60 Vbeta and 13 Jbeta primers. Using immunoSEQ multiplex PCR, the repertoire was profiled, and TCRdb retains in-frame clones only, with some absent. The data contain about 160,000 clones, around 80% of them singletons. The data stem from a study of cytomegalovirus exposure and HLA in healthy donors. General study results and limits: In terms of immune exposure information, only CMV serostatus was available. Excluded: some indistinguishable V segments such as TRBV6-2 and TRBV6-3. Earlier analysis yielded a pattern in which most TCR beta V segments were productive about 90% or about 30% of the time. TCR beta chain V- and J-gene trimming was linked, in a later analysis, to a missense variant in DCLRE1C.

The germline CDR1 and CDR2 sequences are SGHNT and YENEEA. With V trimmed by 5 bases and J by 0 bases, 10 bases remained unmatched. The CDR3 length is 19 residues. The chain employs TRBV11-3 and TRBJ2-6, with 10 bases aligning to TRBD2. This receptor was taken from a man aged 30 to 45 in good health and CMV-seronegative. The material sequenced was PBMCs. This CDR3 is CASSPRLAGASSGANVLTF. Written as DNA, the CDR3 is TGTGCCAGCAGCCCCCGACTAGCGGGCGCAAGCTCTGGGGCCAACGTCCTGACTTTC.